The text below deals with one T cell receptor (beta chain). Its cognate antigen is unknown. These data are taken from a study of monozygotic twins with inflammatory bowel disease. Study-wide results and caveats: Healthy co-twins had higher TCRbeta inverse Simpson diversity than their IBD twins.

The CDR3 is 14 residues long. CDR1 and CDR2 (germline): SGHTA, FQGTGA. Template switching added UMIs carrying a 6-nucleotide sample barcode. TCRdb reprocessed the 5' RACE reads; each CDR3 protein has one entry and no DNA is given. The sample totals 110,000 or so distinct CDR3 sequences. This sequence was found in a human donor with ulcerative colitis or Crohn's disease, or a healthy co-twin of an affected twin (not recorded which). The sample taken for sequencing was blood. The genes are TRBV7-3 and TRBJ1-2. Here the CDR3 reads CASSLGSDNYGYTF.